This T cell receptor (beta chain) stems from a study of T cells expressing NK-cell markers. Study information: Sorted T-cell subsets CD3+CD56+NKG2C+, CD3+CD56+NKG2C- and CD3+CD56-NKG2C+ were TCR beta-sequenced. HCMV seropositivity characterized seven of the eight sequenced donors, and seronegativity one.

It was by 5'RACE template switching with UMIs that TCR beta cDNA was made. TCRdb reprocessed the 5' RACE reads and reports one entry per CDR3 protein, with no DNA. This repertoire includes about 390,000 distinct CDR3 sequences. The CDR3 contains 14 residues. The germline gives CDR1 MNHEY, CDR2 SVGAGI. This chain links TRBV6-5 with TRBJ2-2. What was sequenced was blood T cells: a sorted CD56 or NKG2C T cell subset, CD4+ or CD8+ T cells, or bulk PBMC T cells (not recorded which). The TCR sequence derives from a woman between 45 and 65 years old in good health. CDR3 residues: CASSYLDRGGELFF.